Listed below are T cell receptor beta chains from one sample, sequenced in a study of response to subunit inactivated influenza vaccine. TCRdb reprocessed the RT-PCR reads via MiXCR and lists one record per CDR3 protein. The top ten clones hold about 9.4% of a sample with just over 300,000 distinct CDR3 sequences, less than 25% of them seen once. The sample consisted of PBMCs from blood, taken about 20 months after vaccination. These receptors all stem from a man between 45 and 75 years old who received an inactivated influenza vaccine. Both conserved end residues are part of each CDR3. D genes are given only for firm matches. Not all rows give a size; the values are once, few, many and, for expanded clones, a class.

>TRBJ1-1|-|TRBV14|14|-
CASSQVQGASEAFF
TGTGCCAGCAGCCAAGTGCAAGGGGCTAGTGAAGCTTTCTTT
>TRBJ1-2|-|TRBV14|15|many
CASSQEGRPNYGYTF
TGTGCCAGCAGCCAAGAAGGCAGACCTAACTATGGCTACACCTTC
>TRBJ1-5|-|TRBV6-5|15|few
CASSYSNGGRQPQHF
TGTGCCAGCAGTTACTCTAATGGGGGCCGTCAGCCCCAGCATTTT
>TRBJ2-3|-|TRBV27|14|few
CASSLSVRRGTQYF
TGTGCCAGCAGTCTATCCGTCCGGCGTGGTACGCAGTATTTT
>TRBJ1-1|-|TRBV10-3|14|-
CAISDREGGTEAFF
TGTGCCATCAGTGATAGGGAGGGAGGCACTGAAGCTTTCTTT
>TRBJ2-5|-|TRBV15|12|-
CATSRGQETQYF
TGTGCCACCAGCAGAGGCCAAGAGACCCAGTACTTC
>TRBJ2-5|TRBD2|TRBV10-3|16|-
CAISESGPSGQETQYF
TGTGCCATCAGTGAGTCGGGCCCTAGCGGCCAGGAGACCCAGTACTTC
>TRBJ1-1|-|TRBV3-1|13|many
CASSQGAGPEAFF
TGTGCCAGCAGCCAAGGGGCAGGGCCTGAAGCTTTCTTT
>TRBJ2-1|TRBD2|TRBV20-1|14|few
CSAAGTSGGNEQFF
TGCAGTGCTGCCGGGACTAGCGGGGGAAATGAGCAGTTCTTC
>TRBJ2-2|-|TRBV7-8|14|few
CASSPDRIKGELFF
TGTGCCAGCAGCCCGGACCGCATTAAGGGGGAGCTGTTTTTT
>TRBJ1-5|-|TRBV6-1|18|few
CASSGGELVRPSNQPQHF
TGTGCCAGCAGTGGTGGTGAATTGGTACGTCCGAGCAATCAGCCCCAGCATTTT
>TRBJ1-4|-|TRBV4-1|15|-
CASSQEENLDEKLFF
TGCGCCAGCAGCCAAGAGGAGAACCTTGATGAAAAACTGTTTTTT
>TRBJ2-1|-|TRBV20-1|15|many
CSARDRREGGNEQFF
TGCAGTGCTAGAGATCGAAGGGAAGGTGGCAATGAGCAGTTCTTC
>TRBJ2-1|TRBD1|TRBV5-1|16|few
CASKITGTGSYNEQFF
TGCGCCAGCAAGATTACCGGGACAGGGTCTTACAATGAGCAGTTCTTC
>TRBJ2-1|TRBD1|TRBV30|15|-
CAWSVLGQGALGQFF
TGTGCCTGGAGTGTACTAGGACAGGGGGCTTTGGGGCAGTTCTTC
>TRBJ1-2|-|TRBV29-1|13|-
CSVEIAGWNGYTF
TGCAGCGTTGAAATCGCAGGTTGGAATGGCTACACCTTC
>TRBJ2-1|TRBD1|TRBV29-1|11|-
CSFQQGVEQFF
TGCAGCTTCCAGCAGGGGGTTGAGCAGTTCTTC
>TRBJ1-5|TRBD1|TRBV7-2|15|few
CASSAGQASNQPQHF
TGTGCCAGCAGCGCCGGACAGGCGAGCAATCAGCCCCAGCATTTT
>TRBJ2-7|TRBD2|TRBV20-1|14|-
CSARGSGGLYEQYF
TGCAGTGCTAGAGGTAGCGGGGGGTTATACGAGCAGTACTTC
>TRBJ1-1|-|TRBV6-2/TRBV6-3|13|few
CASSYEGWAEAFF
TGTGCCAGCAGTTACGAGGGGTGGGCTGAAGCTTTCTTT
>TRBJ2-1|TRBD1|TRBV7-9|11|many
CASSSSGGPFF
TGTGCCAGCAGCTCCTCAGGGGGCCCGTTCTTC
>TRBJ1-6|TRBD1|TRBV10-2|13|few
CASTRTGSSPLHF
TGCGCCAGCACCCGGACAGGATCTTCACCCCTCCACTTT
>TRBJ1-2|TRBD1|TRBV9|15|-
CASSEGTGYNYGYTF
TGTGCCAGCAGCGAGGGGACAGGGTACAACTATGGCTACACCTTC
>TRBJ1-1|-|TRBV9|13|-
CASSAIPGTEAFF
TGTGCCAGCAGCGCTATACCAGGCACTGAAGCTTTCTTT
>TRBJ2-3|TRBD1|TRBV20-1|15|many
CSAKRTGVAGYTQYF
TGCAGTGCCAAACGGACAGGGGTAGCCGGTTATACGCAGTATTTT
>TRBJ1-1|-|TRBV19|18|-
CASSPPWIAGRSYTEAFF
TGTGCCAGTAGCCCCCCGTGGATTGCAGGGAGGTCTTACACTGAAGCTTTCTTT
>TRBJ2-7|TRBD2|TRBV7-2|14|-
CASSPLAGTYEQYF
TGTGCCAGCAGCCCACTAGCGGGCACCTACGAGCAGTACTTC
>TRBJ2-7|-|TRBV3-1|16|few
CASSQETGRVSYEQYF
TGTGCCAGCAGCCAAGAAACAGGGAGGGTCTCCTACGAGCAGTACTTC
>TRBJ1-1|-|TRBV3-1|14|few
CASSARGGGTEAFF
TGTGCCAGCAGCGCCCGCGGCGGGGGCACTGAAGCTTTCTTT
>TRBJ2-7|-|TRBV18|15|few
CASSPGGQSSYEQYF
TGTGCCAGCTCACCGGGCGGGCAGAGTTCCTACGAGCAGTACTTC
>TRBJ1-5|TRBD1|TRBV6-2/TRBV6-3|19|-
CASSYGVRDRGYSNQPQHF
TGTGCCAGCAGTTACGGGGTCCGGGACAGGGGTTATAGCAATCAGCCCCAGCATTTT
>TRBJ1-6|TRBD1|TRBV6-1|18|few
CASSEGQGHSLYNSPLHF
TGTGCCAGCAGTGAAGGACAGGGCCACAGCCTCTATAATTCACCCCTCCACTTT
>TRBJ1-3|-|TRBV3-1|15|many
CASSHGPGTQNTIYF
TGTGCCAGCAGCCATGGCCCCGGGACGCAAAACACCATATATTTT